The clone carrying this T cell receptor beta chain occurred a few times. Its antigen remains unidentified. This sample stems from a study of identical twins. Whole-study findings and limits: Conclusions leaned on cross-sectional statistical analysis and did not track the same donors over time. Sharing of beta out-of-frame sequences by twins showed a weaker excess.

A universal primer site came from template switching; cDNA carried unique molecular identifiers. In TCRdb, the 5' RACE reads were re-called with MiXCR into one record per CDR3 protein. This repertoire shows 450,000 or so distinct CDR3 sequences, 12% to 15% found once; its top ten account for around 0.52%. Germline lookup yields CDR1 DFQATT and CDR2 SNEGSKA (reference sequence). Deletions cut 3 bases from V and 1 base from J, with 10 bases between. The CDR3 runs to 14 residues. These records were also assigned to another study, of yellow fever vaccine responses in identical twins. That paper notes: Each twin's T cell response to the vaccine was reported to look partly convergent and partly personalized.

This receptor was identified in a woman under 30 in good health. The sequencing sample was made of CD4+ T cells sorted from blood. The genes are TRBV20-1 and TRBJ2-1; tentatively, D is TRBD2 (5 bases). CDR3 loop: CSARVGRSYNEQFF. Here the CDR3 DNA reads TGCAGTGCTAGGGTGGGGAGATCCTACAATGAGCAGTTCTTC.